This note documents a single TCR beta chain sequence. This sample is drawn from a study of neoadjuvant anti-PD-1 for oral cavity cancer. CDR1 and CDR2 (germline): LGHNA, YNFKEQ. The length of the CDR3 is 13 residues. The V end was cut by 0 bases, the J end by 4 bases, with 7 bases between. Measured with immunoSEQ multiplex PCR; TCRdb has only the in-frame clones, and not every one. The table lists approximately 13,000 clones, around two thirds of them singletons. Sequenced here: PBMCs, sampled before nivolumab (anti-PD-1) treatment. The chain recombines TRBV4-2 with TRBJ2-7; TRBD2 is a possible D gene (5 bases). The receptor was isolated from a person aged 35 to 85 with oral cavity squamous cell carcinoma. The CDR3 protein is CASSQDSGYEQYF. CDR3 in DNA: TGTGCCAGCAGCCAAGATTCGGGGTACGAGCAGTACTTC.